This TCR beta chain was captured by sequencing in a study of vaccination and CD4 T cells after COVID-19. Germline trimming cut 4 bases from V and 2 bases from J; bases unmatched to any gene: 1. The CDR3 has 13 amino acids. Germline CDR1 is SNHLY and CDR2 is FYNNEI. As for this clonotype: Its antigen is as yet unknown.

The treatment is: approximately 9-day PBMC culture with coronavirus spike peptide pools or control peptides (ViraFEST assay). Per well, around 2 million PBMCs were cultured in the presence of approximately 9.4 IU/ml IL-2 and 9 to 10 ug/ml peptide pools. Once obtained from cultured CD4+ T cells, the DNA was sequenced using the Oncomine TCR Beta short-read assay. In TCRdb, the PCR reads were re-called with MiXCR into one record per CDR3 protein. Of about 11,000 distinct CDR3 sequences in the sample, under 60% are singletons; the top ten hold approximately 10%. This receptor was identified in a human donor who had recovered from COVID-19. V gene TRBV2 combines with J gene TRBJ1-2, with 7 positions matching TRBD1. The sample was CD4+ T cells from blood, cultured in vitro. The chain's CDR3 is CASSGTGNYGYTF. CDR3 sequence (DNA): TGTGCCAGCAGTGGGACAGGCAACTATGGCTACACCTTC.